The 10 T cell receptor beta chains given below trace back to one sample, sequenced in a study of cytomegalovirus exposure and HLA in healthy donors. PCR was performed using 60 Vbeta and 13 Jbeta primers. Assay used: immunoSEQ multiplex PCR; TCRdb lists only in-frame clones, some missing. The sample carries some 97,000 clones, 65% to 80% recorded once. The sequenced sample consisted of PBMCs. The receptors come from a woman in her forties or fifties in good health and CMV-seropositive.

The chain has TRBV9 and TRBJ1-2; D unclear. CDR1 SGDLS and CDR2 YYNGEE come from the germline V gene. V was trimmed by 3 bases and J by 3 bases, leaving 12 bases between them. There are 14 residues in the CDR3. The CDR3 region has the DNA TGTGCCAGCAGCGGATCCCGACGGGACTATGGCTACACCTTC. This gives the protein CASSGSRRDYGYTF.

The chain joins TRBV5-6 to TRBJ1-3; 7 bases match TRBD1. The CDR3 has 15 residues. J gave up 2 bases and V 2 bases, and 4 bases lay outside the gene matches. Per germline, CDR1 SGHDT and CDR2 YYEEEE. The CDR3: CASSLYDRAGNTIYF. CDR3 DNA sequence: TGTGCCAGCAGCTTATATGACAGGGCTGGAAACACCATATATTTT.

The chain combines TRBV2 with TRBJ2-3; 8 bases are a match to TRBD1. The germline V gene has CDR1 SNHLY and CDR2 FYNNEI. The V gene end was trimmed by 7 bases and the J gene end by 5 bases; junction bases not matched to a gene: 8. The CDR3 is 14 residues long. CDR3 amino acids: CASTSQGVGDTQYF. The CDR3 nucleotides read TGTGCCAGCACTTCACAGGGGGTTGGAGATACGCAGTATTTT.

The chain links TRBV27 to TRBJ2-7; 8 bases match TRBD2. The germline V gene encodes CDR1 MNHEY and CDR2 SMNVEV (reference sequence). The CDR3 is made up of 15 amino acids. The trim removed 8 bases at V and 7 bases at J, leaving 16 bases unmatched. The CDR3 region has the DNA TGTGCCAGCCGAGTAGCGGGACCCTTAAGTAGGGAGCAGTACTTC. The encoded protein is CASRVAGPLSREQYF.

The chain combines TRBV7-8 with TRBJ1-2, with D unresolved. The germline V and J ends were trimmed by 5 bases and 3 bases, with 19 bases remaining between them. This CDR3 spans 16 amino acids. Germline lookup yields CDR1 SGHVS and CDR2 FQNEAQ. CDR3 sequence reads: CASSPVRSKRDYGYTF. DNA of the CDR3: TGTGCCAGCAGCCCTGTCAGGTCAAAGAGGGACTATGGCTACACCTTC.

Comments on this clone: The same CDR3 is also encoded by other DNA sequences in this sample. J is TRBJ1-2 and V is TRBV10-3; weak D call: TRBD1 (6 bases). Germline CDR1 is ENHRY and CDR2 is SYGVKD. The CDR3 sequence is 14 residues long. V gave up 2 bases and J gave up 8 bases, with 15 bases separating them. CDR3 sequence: CAISEPQQGLGYTF. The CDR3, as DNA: TGTGCCATCAGTGAGCCCCAACAGGGATTGGGCTACACCTTC.

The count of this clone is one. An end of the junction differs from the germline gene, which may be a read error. The DNA for the CDR3 is TGTTCCAGCACGGGACAGGGTACCACTGAAGCTTTCTTT. Residues: CSSTGQGTTEAFF. The chain has TRBV7-9 and TRBJ1-1; 9 bases are shared with TRBD1. Germline values: CDR1 SEHNR, CDR2 FQNEAQ (reference sequence). The CDR3 has 13 residues.

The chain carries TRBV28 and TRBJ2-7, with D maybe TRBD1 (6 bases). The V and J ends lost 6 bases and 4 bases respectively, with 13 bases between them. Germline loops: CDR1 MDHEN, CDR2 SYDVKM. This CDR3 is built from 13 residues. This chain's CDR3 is CASRRTAAYEQYF. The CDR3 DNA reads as TGTGCCAGCAGGCGGACAGCCGCATACGAGCAGTACTTC.

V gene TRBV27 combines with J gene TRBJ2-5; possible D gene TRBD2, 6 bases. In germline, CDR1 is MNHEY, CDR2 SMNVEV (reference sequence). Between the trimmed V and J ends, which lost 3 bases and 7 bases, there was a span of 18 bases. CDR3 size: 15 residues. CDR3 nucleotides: TGTGCCAGCAGTTTTGTGGCGACGGCCGGGGGGACCCAGTACTTC. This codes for CASSFVATAGGTQYF.

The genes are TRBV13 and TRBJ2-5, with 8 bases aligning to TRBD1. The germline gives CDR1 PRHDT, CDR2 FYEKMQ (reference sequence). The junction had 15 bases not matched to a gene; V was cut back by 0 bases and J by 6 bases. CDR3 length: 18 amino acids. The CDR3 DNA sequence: TGTGCCAGCAGCTTAGGGGCAGGGGGCTCCTCTGACCCTAAGACCCAGTACTTC. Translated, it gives CASSLGAGGSSDPKTQYF.